A single count supports the clone carrying this TCR beta chain. The target antigen is unknown. These data come from a study of shared clonotypes between healthy human individuals. Study overall: The plates for each donor numbered three CD4 naive, three CD4 memory, two CD8 naive and one CD8 memory.

Study-wide results and caveats: Sharing across four donors was highest in naive CD4 (about 5%) and lowest in memory CD8 (roughly 0.4%). It was anticipated that sequencing depth would influence how many clonotypes donors shared.

The repertoire was sequenced with immunoSEQ multiplex PCR; TCRdb's copy has only in-frame clones and lacks some. The sample has approximately 1.4 million clones; 98% are singletons. The TCR originated in a man aged 30 to 39 in good health. What was sequenced was naive CD4+ T cells sorted from blood. Subset denoted: CD45RA+ positively selected.

For the CDR3, the DNA is TGTGCCAGCAGACCAACAGGGGATCAGCCCCAGCATTTT. It codes for CASRPTGDQPQHF. The rearrangement uses TRBV28 and TRBJ1-5, with TRBD1 identical over 7 bases. Germline V CDR1 and CDR2: MDHEN, SYDVKM. The trim removed 6 bases at V and 5 bases at J, leaving 4 bases unmatched. This CDR3 is built from 13 residues.